This T cell receptor beta chain was captured by sequencing in a study of blood T cells in healthy people across ages. Then a second PCR, running roughly 7 to 11 cycles, was carried out with a sample-barcoded 5' primer and a J-beta primer mix. TCRdb used MiXCR to reprocess the 5' RACE reads, holding one entry per CDR3 protein. The data contain about 1.5 million distinct CDR3 sequences, roughly 43% of them singletons. Sequenced: blood. This TCR derives from a woman aged 18 to 35 in good health.

CDR3 amino acids: CASRRGQAETQYF. Here the CDR3 DNA reads TGTGCCAGCCGCAGGGGGCAGGCAGAGACCCAGTACTTC. J is TRBJ2-4 and V is TRBV3-1, with 8 bases matching TRBD1. The DNA end is a closer match to TRBJ2-5, so the J assignment may be wrong. The CDR3 extends over 13 amino acids. Per the germline V gene, CDR1 is LGHDT and CDR2 is YNNKEL (reference sequence).